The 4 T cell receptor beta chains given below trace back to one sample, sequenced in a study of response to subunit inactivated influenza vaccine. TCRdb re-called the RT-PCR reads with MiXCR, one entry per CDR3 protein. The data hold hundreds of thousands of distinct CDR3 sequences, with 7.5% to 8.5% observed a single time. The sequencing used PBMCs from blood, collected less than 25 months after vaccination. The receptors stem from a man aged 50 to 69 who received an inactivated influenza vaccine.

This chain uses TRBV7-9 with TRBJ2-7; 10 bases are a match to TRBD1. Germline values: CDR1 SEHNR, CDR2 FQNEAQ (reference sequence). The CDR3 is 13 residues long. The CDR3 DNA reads TGTGCTACGGGGACAGGGGTTTTTTACGAGCAGTACTTC. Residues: CATGTGVFYEQYF.

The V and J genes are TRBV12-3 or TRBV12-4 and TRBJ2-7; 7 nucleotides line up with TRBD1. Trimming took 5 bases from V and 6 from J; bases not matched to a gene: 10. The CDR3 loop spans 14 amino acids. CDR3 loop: CASSKTGTALEQYF. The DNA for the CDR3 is TGTGCCAGCAGTAAAACAGGGACAGCGCTCGAGCAGTACTTC.

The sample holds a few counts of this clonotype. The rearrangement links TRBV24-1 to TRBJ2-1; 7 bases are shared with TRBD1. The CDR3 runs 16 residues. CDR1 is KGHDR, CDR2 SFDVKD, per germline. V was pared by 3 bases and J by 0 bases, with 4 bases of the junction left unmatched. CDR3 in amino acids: CATSDRDSGSYNEQFF. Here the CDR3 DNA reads TGTGCCACCAGTGATCGGGACAGCGGCTCCTACAATGAGCAGTTCTTC.

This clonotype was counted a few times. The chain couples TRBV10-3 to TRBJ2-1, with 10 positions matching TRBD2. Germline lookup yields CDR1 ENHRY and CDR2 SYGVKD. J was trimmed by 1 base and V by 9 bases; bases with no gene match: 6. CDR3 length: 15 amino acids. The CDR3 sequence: CAMSIAGGSYNEQFF. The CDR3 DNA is TGTGCCATGTCCATAGCGGGAGGATCCTACAATGAGCAGTTCTTC.